This TCR beta chain was obtained from a study of cytomegalovirus exposure and HLA in healthy donors. Primers for the PCR totalled 60 Vbeta and 13 Jbeta. Sequenced by immunoSEQ multiplex PCR; TCRdb stores in-frame clones only, minus some. The table lists about 100,000 clones, 65% to 85% of them singletons. CDR3 length: 13 residues. The germline V and J ends were trimmed by 5 bases and 1 base, with 8 bases remaining between them. Germline loops: CDR1 SGHTA, CDR2 FQGNSA. The material sequenced was PBMCs. This sequence joins TRBV7-2 and TRBJ1-1; no clear D gene. The sequence derives from a man younger than 40 in good health and CMV-seronegative. This CDR3 reads CASSPVRNTEAFF. CDR3 in DNA: TGTGCCAGCAGCCCCGTGAGGAACACTGAAGCTTTCTTT. The full variable domain, its missing parts supplied by reference TRBV7-2 and TRBJ1-1, is GAGVSQSPSNKVTEKGKDVELRCDPISGHTALYWYRQSLGQGLEFLIYFQGNSAPDKSGLPSDRFSAERTGGSVSTLTIQRTQQEDSAVYLCASSPVRNTEAFFGQGTRLTVV.